This T cell receptor beta chain was captured by sequencing in a study of STAT3 mutations in large granular lymphocyte leukemia. This clone appeared a few times. What it recognizes is unknown. Per the germline V gene, CDR1 is SEHNR and CDR2 is FQNEAQ (reference sequence). Trimming cost V 3 bases and J 7 bases, with 9 bases left between them. The CDR3 contains 12 residues. TCRdb's copy holds only in-frame clones and misses some; the assay was immunoSEQ multiplex PCR. The sample has more than 2,000 clones; roughly 65% are singletons. Points from the study as a whole: Some patients had dominant TCR clones larger than their STAT3 mutant burden. Treatment regimens differed across patients between samplings. In T-cell large granular lymphocyte leukemia, about half of patients showed multiple immunodominant subclonotypes.

The chain employs TRBV7-9 and TRBJ1-1; D call uncertain. Sequenced input: peripheral blood mononuclear cells. The sequence came from a woman in her fifties or sixties with T-cell large granular lymphocyte leukemia. Some clones in this sample may be carry-over from other donors' samples. The CDR3 DNA is TGTGCCAGCAGCTTCCAGGTTTATGAAGCTTTCTTT. Protein product: CASSFQVYEAFF.